The 31 T cell receptor beta chains below were found in one sample sequenced in a study of CD4+ T cells in melanoma (dated by TCRdb to 2021 to 2024). The library was obtained by the immunoSEQ multiplex PCR assay. Entries here come from immuneACCESS through TCRdb and include only in-frame sequences with V and J called. Some clones fail to appear in such tables; in the studies checked, an unresolved V gene covers under half of the shortfall, and the cause of the remainder is unknown. The sample data list thousands of clones, and less than 75% of these were observed just once. 20% to 25% of the sample lies in the top ten. Sequenced: cells from a culture (not recorded whether cultured in vitro). The receptors originated from a human donor with melanoma.

Only one count was recorded for this clone. The V gene is TRBV6-5, the J gene TRBJ1-2, with 8 bases that match TRBD1. Germline V gene lookup returns CDR1 MNHEY and CDR2 SVGAGI. J gave up 0 bases and V 8 bases, and 5 bases lay outside the gene matches. The CDR3 runs 14 residues. The DNA of the CDR3 is TGTGCCAGCCGGACAGGGCGAACTAACTATGGCTACACCTTC. As protein: CASRTGRTNYGYTF.

This clone is judged medium-sized. The chain has TRBV28 and TRBJ2-7, with unresolved D. Trimming shortened V by 7 bases and J by 9 bases, and 13 bases separated the two germline ends. The length of the CDR3 is 11 residues. CDR1 is MDHEN and CDR2 is SYDVKM in the germline V gene. The CDR3 nucleotides read TGTGCCAGCACTCACTCCGATCGGCAGTACTTC. Its protein product is CASTHSDRQYF.

This clone occurred a few times. V and J are TRBV6-5 and TRBJ2-3, with 11 nucleotides matching TRBD2. Germline trimming cut 6 bases from V and 1 base from J; bases unmatched to any gene: 3. Germline lookup yields CDR1 MNHEY and CDR2 SVGAGI. This CDR3 is built from 15 residues. CDR3 bases: TGTGCCAGCAGATTACTAGCGGGGGGCACAGATACGCAGTATTTT. This encodes CASRLLAGGTDTQYF.

The chain employs TRBV25-1 and TRBJ2-7; D is perhaps TRBD1 or TRBD2 (5 bases each). The CDR3 loop spans 14 amino acids. V lost 1 base and J 6 bases, leaving 13 bases between the germline ends. CDR1 is MGHDK, CDR2 SYGVNS, per germline. The CDR3 nucleotides read TGTGCCAGCAGTGAATTACAGTGGGGGATCGAGCAGTACTTC. Its translation: CASSELQWGIEQYF.

This chain links TRBV28 with TRBJ2-7, with 8 bases lining up with TRBD1. CDR3 length: 14 amino acids. Germline V gene lookup returns CDR1 MDHEN and CDR2 SYDVKM. The V gene end was trimmed by 4 bases and the J gene end by 2 bases; junction bases not matched to a gene: 4. In DNA form, the CDR3 reads TGTGCCAGCAGTTCGGACAGGGAAACCTACGAGCAGTACTTC. Protein product: CASSSDRETYEQYF.

The chain recombines TRBV19 with TRBJ1-6; 8 nucleotides agree with TRBD1. V gave up 7 bases and J gave up 8 bases; unmatched junction bases: 10. The germline V gene encodes CDR1 LNHDA and CDR2 SQIVND (reference sequence). CDR3 length: 15 amino acids. The chain's CDR3 is CASNRRVTGDSPLHF. The CDR3 nucleotides are TGTGCCAGTAATCGTCGTGTGACAGGGGATTCACCCCTCCACTTT.

The chain combines TRBV11-3 with TRBJ1-5; D gene unclear. CDR3 size: 9 residues. Trimming pared 11 bases from V and 10 bases from J, leaving 9 bases between. CDR1 is SGHNT and CDR2 is YENEEA in the germline V gene. CDR3 sequence (DNA): TGTGCCGTTCGACGACCCCAGCATTTT. Translation gives CAVRRPQHF. Filled out from reference TRBV11-3 and TRBJ1-5, the complete variable domain reads EAGVVQSPRYKIIEKKQPVAFWCNPISGHNTLYWYLQNLGQGPELLIRYENEEAVDDSQLPKDRFSAERLKGVDSTLKIQPAELGDSAVYLCAVRRPQHFGDGTRLSIL.

This clone is categorized as medium-sized. This chain joins TRBV7-6 and TRBJ1-1; weak D call: TRBD1 (6 bases). The germline gives CDR1 SGHVS, CDR2 FNYEAQ. The CDR3 is 19 amino acids. The V end was cut by 2 bases, the J end by 1 base, with 23 bases between. Here the CDR3 DNA reads TGTGCCAGCAGCTTAAGAGATTTCGGATTTGCAGGGGAGAACACTGAAGCTTTCTTT. Protein product: CASSLRDFGFAGENTEAFF.

The chain couples TRBV5-1 to TRBJ2-7; a weak D match, TRBD2 (6 bases). The CDR3 consists of 14 residues. Between the trimmed V and J ends, which lost 4 bases and 6 bases, there was a span of 17 bases. The germline CDR1 and CDR2 sequences are SGHRS and YFSETQ. CDR3 sequence: CASSPDGTGGEQYF. DNA of the CDR3: TGCGCCAGCAGCCCCGACGGGACCGGGGGCGAGCAGTACTTC.

The chain carries TRBV14 and TRBJ2-1; D is uncertain. This CDR3 comprises 16 residues. Germline lookup yields CDR1 SGHDN and CDR2 FVKESK. V dropped 4 bases and J dropped 0 bases, with 13 bases sitting between them. The DNA for the CDR3 is TGTGCCAGCAGCCTAACAACAGTGAGCTCCTACAATGAGCAGTTCTTC. It is translated as CASSLTTVSSYNEQFF.

The chain recombines TRBV4-2 with TRBJ2-1, with a possible D match to TRBD2 (5 bases). CDR1 and CDR2 from the germline V gene are LGHNA and YNFKEQ. Trimming took off 0 bases at V and 3 bases at J, with 12 bases between the two ends. The CDR3 totals 16 residues. The CDR3 protein is CASSQDWTSIYNEQFF. The CDR3, as DNA: TGTGCCAGCAGCCAAGATTGGACTTCCATCTACAATGAGCAGTTCTTC.

This sequence joins TRBV28 and TRBJ2-2; 10 bases map to TRBD1. The V gene's germline CDR1 is MDHEN and CDR2 SYDVKM. V gave up 6 bases and J gave up 8 bases; unmatched junction bases: 6. The CDR3 is 14 residues long. Here the CDR3 reads CASSSDRGWGELFF. The CDR3 nucleotides read TGTGCCAGCAGCTCGGACAGGGGGTGGGGGGAGCTGTTTTTT. The full variable domain, completed using reference TRBV28 and TRBJ2-2, is DVKVTQSSRYLVKRTGEKVFLECVQDMDHENMFWYRQDPGLGLRLIYFSYDVKMKEKGDIPEGYSVSREKKERFSLILESASTNQTSMYLCASSSDRGWGELFFGEGSRLTVL.

The chain employs TRBV10-3 and TRBJ2-7; tentative D call: TRBD1 (6 bases). The CDR3 is 15 amino acids. V lost 1 base and J 0 bases, leaving 10 bases between the germline ends. Germline V gene sequence: CDR1 ENHRY, CDR2 SYGVKD. CDR3 coding DNA: TGTGCCATCAGTGAGTTGGGGGCGAGCTCCTACGAGCAGTACTTC. This gives the protein CAISELGASSYEQYF.

The chain couples TRBV30 to TRBJ1-6, with D hard to call. This CDR3 has 17 residues. The ends were cut back, 4 bases at V and 6 bases at J, with 22 bases in the middle. Germline assignment: CDR1 GTSNPN and CDR2 SVGIG (reference sequence). Here the CDR3 DNA reads TGTGCCTGGACTATTGCCAACCAAGTCTTGAGTAATTCACCCCTCCACTTT. Translating gives CAWTIANQVLSNSPLHF.

The genes are TRBV4-2 and TRBJ2-5; 14 bases fit TRBD2. This CDR3 has 19 residues. Germline values: CDR1 LGHNA, CDR2 YNFKEQ. With V trimmed by 2 bases and J by 2 bases, 10 bases remained unmatched. The CDR3 loop is CASSQRTSGGRASQETQYF. As DNA, the CDR3 is TGTGCCAGCAGCCAAAGGACTAGCGGGGGGCGGGCCTCACAAGAGACCCAGTACTTC.

This clone was detected once. The chain is built from TRBV5-8 and TRBJ2-1, with 13 bases aligning to TRBD2. The CDR3 is 15 residues long. Germline V gives CDR1 SGHTS, CDR2 YDEGEE. Trimming took 4 bases from V and 12 from J; bases not matched to a gene: 10. The CDR3 reads CASSPGLAGTEGQFF. In DNA form, the CDR3 reads TGTGCCAGCAGCCCGGGACTAGCGGGGACCGAGGGGCAGTTCTTC.

The chain links TRBV6-7 to TRBJ2-7, with 8 bases lining up with TRBD1. TRBV6-7 is reported as an ORF; its role is uncertain. This CDR3 is 17 amino acids long. The junction had 15 bases not matched to a gene; V was cut back by 8 bases and J by 0 bases. The CDR3 DNA reads TGTGCCAGCCTAACCCTTCAGGGGGCAGGGTACTCCTACGAGCAGTACTTC. It specifies CASLTLQGAGYSYEQYF.

The V and J genes are TRBV9 and TRBJ2-7, with 8 positions matching TRBD2. The CDR3 runs to 15 residues. J gave up 0 bases and V 3 bases, and 5 bases lay outside the gene matches. In germline, CDR1 is SGDLS, CDR2 YYNGEE. In nucleotides, the CDR3 is TGTGCCAGCAGCGGCTCCGGGACTAGCTCCTACGAGCAGTACTTC. Translating it yields CASSGSGTSSYEQYF.

This chain connects TRBV18 to TRBJ1-2; 8 bases map to TRBD1. This CDR3 comprises 13 residues. V shed 5 bases and J 4 bases; nucleotides not matched to a gene: 3. Per the germline V gene, CDR1 is KGHSH and CDR2 is LQKENI. For the CDR3, the DNA is TGTGCCAGCTCATCACAGGGGGTCTATGGCTACACCTTC. Translating gives CASSSQGVYGYTF.

The chain couples TRBV7-3 to TRBJ2-1, with TRBD2 matching over 10 bases. This CDR3 has 15 residues. CDR1 is SGHTA and CDR2 is FQGTGA in the germline V gene. Germline trimming cut 5 bases from V and 3 bases from J; bases unmatched to any gene: 4. The CDR3 loop reads CASSPTSGHYNEQFF. The CDR3 DNA reads TGTGCCAGCAGCCCGACTAGCGGGCACTACAATGAGCAGTTCTTC.

The chain has TRBV5-1 and TRBJ2-1; 11 bases align to TRBD1. With 3 bases clipped from V and 7 bases from J, the junction kept 6 bases outside the gene matches. The germline V gene has CDR1 SGHRS and CDR2 YFSETQ. This CDR3 spans 15 amino acids. The CDR3 here is CASSSPDRGQNEQFF. The CDR3 DNA follows: TGCGCCAGCAGCTCCCCGGACAGGGGGCAAAATGAGCAGTTCTTC.

CDR3 bases: TGTGCCAGTGGGACAAGTATCACTGAAGCTTTCTTT. Translated, it gives CASGTSITEAFF. This rearrangement joins TRBV19 to TRBJ1-1, with D perhaps TRBD1 (6 bases). The V and J ends lost 8 bases and 4 bases respectively, with 11 bases between them. The germline V gene encodes CDR1 LNHDA and CDR2 SQIVND (reference sequence). This CDR3 is built from 12 residues.

The chain's CDR3 is CASSGSGGVPTQYF. CDR3 nucleotide sequence: TGTGCCAGCAGCGGAAGCGGGGGGGTTCCTACGCAGTATTTT. The chain joins TRBV5-8 to TRBJ2-3; 10 positions match TRBD2. CDR1 and CDR2 from the germline V gene are SGHTS and YDEGEE. CDR3 length: 14 residues. With 4 bases clipped from V and 8 bases from J, the junction kept 7 bases outside the gene matches.

This chain links TRBV12-5 with TRBJ1-1, with D possibly matching TRBD1 (5 bases). Per the germline V gene, CDR1 is LGHNT and CDR2 is FRNRAP. The CDR3 has 13 amino acids. Trimming took 6 bases from V and 3 from J, leaving 11 bases between them. CDR3 region: CASGDGGDTEAFF. As DNA, the CDR3 is TGTGCTAGTGGGGACGGAGGGGACACTGAAGCTTTCTTT.

This clone showed up just a few times. This chain uses TRBV7-6 with TRBJ2-1; 7 bases are a match to TRBD2. V shed 7 bases, J shed 4 bases, and the junction held 7 bases outside the gene matches. CDR3 length: 14 amino acids. Germline lookup yields CDR1 SGHVS and CDR2 FNYEAQ. This chain's CDR3 is CASTDPSGYNEQFF. The CDR3 DNA reads TGTGCCAGCACGGACCCTAGCGGTTACAATGAGCAGTTCTTC.

This chain connects TRBV28 to TRBJ1-1; no clear D. The CDR3 loop spans 11 amino acids. Between the trimmed V and J ends, which lost 2 bases and 6 bases, there was a span of 4 bases. The germline V gene has CDR1 MDHEN and CDR2 SYDVKM. This CDR3 reads CASSLGPEAFF. Here the CDR3 DNA reads TGTGCCAGCAGTTTAGGCCCTGAAGCTTTCTTT.

The chain uses TRBV28 and TRBJ1-6, with 9 bases that match TRBD1. The CDR3 contains 15 residues. V lost 5 bases and J lost 7; bases outside the gene matches: 6. Germline V gene sequence: CDR1 MDHEN, CDR2 SYDVKM. The CDR3, as DNA: TGTGCCAGCAGTCCGTGGGACAGGGTCAATTCACCCCTCCACTTT. This encodes CASSPWDRVNSPLHF.

The V and J genes are TRBV18 and TRBJ2-7; no reliable D call. The V end lost 6 bases, the J end lost 0 bases, and 15 bases lay between the germline ends. The CDR3 runs 15 residues. In germline, CDR1 is KGHSH, CDR2 LQKENI. The CDR3 DNA is TGTGCCAGCTCCTCCCCGCTAGGGCTCTCCTACGAGCAGTACTTC. This encodes CASSSPLGLSYEQYF.

This sequence joins TRBV7-9 and TRBJ1-1; D is undetermined. The CDR3 sequence is 14 residues long. The V and J ends lost 4 bases and 1 base respectively, with 10 bases between them. Per the germline V gene, CDR1 is SEHNR and CDR2 is FQNEAQ (reference sequence). The CDR3 DNA sequence: TGTGCCAGCAGCTCTACGATGGGGAACACTGAAGCTTTCTTT. It yields the protein CASSSTMGNTEAFF.

Here the CDR3 reads CASSFPTSGTDTQYF. CDR3 DNA sequence: TGTGCCAGCAGCTTTCCCACCTCGGGCACAGATACGCAGTATTTT. The J gene is TRBJ2-3, the V gene TRBV7-9; D not certain. V gave up 3 bases and J gave up 1 base, with 11 bases separating them. Germline V gene sequence: CDR1 SEHNR, CDR2 FQNEAQ (reference sequence). CDR3 length equals 15 residues.

This clone has only a few counts. The gene calls are TRBV5-4 and TRBJ2-2; no firm D call. The V end lost 5 bases, the J end lost 6 bases, and 17 bases lay between the germline ends. Looked up from germline, CDR1 is SGHNT and CDR2 is YYREEE (reference sequence). The CDR3 extends over 15 amino acids. CDR3 region: CASSPLKNFAGELFF. The CDR3 region has the DNA TGTGCCAGCAGTCCCCTAAAAAATTTTGCCGGGGAGCTGTTTTTT.